This record concerns one T cell receptor (beta chain) sequence. Per the original data handling: Reference gene primers were amplified, and this amplification served to estimate nucleated cell counts. Some clones are missing from TCRdb's copy, which holds only in-frame ones; the method was immunoSEQ multiplex PCR. Clone size and the V and J calls come from that table; the DNA yielded D and trimming. The sample contains about 81,000 clones, roughly 91% of which appear only once. V was clipped by 2 bases and J by 5 bases; unmatched bases: 4. Germline CDR1 is MNHNS and CDR2 is SASEGT. CDR3 size: 14 residues. The data derive from a study of blood T cell repertoires in COVID-19. Study-wide context: Acute-phase and convalescent COVID-19 samples originated in the United States, Italy and Spain. Sample material is recorded as cDNA or gDNA derived from T cells, B-cell-depleted T cells, or PBMCs.

J is TRBJ1-1 and V is TRBV6-1, with TRBD1 matching over 8 bases. Sequenced sample: peripheral blood. The sequence derives from a woman between 45 and 60 years old in a cohort sampled during active COVID-19. CDR3 in DNA: TGTGCCAGCAGTGAACAGGGGGCTAAGACTGAAGCTTTCTTT. It translates to CASSEQGAKTEAFF.